The T cell receptor beta chain described here comes from a study of identical twins. Among all donors, each was a healthy Caucasian. This clonotype was detected a few times. Its target is not known. V shed 0 bases, J shed 2 bases, and the junction held 9 bases outside the gene matches. The CDR3 spans 18 residues. Germline-derived CDR1 and CDR2 are SGHDN and FVKESK. Each CDR3 protein is one row after TCRdb ran MiXCR on the 5' RACE reads. This sample carries 500,000 to 650,000 distinct CDR3 sequences, roughly 6.6% of them seen once, and the ten largest clones take roughly 1.5%. Regarding the study as a whole: Where beta out-of-frame sequences were concerned, excess twin sharing was weaker. It was cross-sectional statistical analysis, not following the same donors, that the conclusions relied on.

In addition, the sample was reused for a study of yellow fever vaccine responses in identical twins.

The rearrangement joins TRBV14 to TRBJ2-5; 10 bases are shared with TRBD2. The sequenced sample was PBMCs. The sequence was obtained from a woman younger than 30 in good health. Written as DNA, the CDR3 is TGTGCCAGCAGCCAAGATGGAGGAAGCGGGGGGGAACAAGAGACCCAGTACTTC. Residues: CASSQDGGSGGEQETQYF.